This TCR beta chain was sequenced during a study of cytomegalovirus exposure and HLA in healthy donors. With 3 bases removed from V and 0 bases from J, the gap between germline ends came to 6 bases. CDR1 and CDR2 from the germline V gene are MDHEN and SYDVKM. The CDR3 is 13 residues long. Data came from immunoSEQ multiplex PCR; TCRdb stores just in-frame clones and leaves some out. The sample consists of 250,000 or so clones, about 90% of them appearing once. Sample: PBMCs. This chain links TRBV28 with TRBJ2-7; D gene uncertain. The sequence was collected from a woman aged 18-29 years in good health and CMV-seronegative. CDR3: CASSFASSYEQYF. DNA for the CDR3: TGTGCCAGCAGTTTCGCCAGCTCCTACGAGCAGTACTTC.